This T cell receptor (beta chain) is from a study of T cell changes during pregnancy in multiple sclerosis. CDR3 length: 11 residues. In germline, CDR1 is LNHNV, CDR2 YYDKDF (reference sequence). The germline V and J ends were trimmed by 4 bases and 8 bases, with 6 bases remaining between them. TCRdb keeps only in-frame clones here, not all; method: immunoSEQ multiplex PCR. The table includes 50,000 or so clones, roughly nine tenths detected once. Material: CD4+ T cells from peripheral blood mononuclear cells, obtained after pregnancy. The clonotype originates from a female donor in good health, enrolled as a control in a pregnancy study. V and J are TRBV15 and TRBJ2-1; TRBD1 might be the D (6 bases). CDR3 sequence: CATSNRDEQFF. CDR3 bases: TGTGCCACCAGCAACAGGGATGAGCAGTTCTTC. Drawing the rest from reference TRBV15 and TRBJ2-1, the complete variable domain is DAMVIQNPRYQVTQFGKPVTLSCSQTLNHNVMYWYQQKSSQAPKLLFHYYDKDFNNEADTPDNFQSRRPNTSFCFLDIRSPGLGDTAMYLCATSNRDEQFFGPGTRLTVL.